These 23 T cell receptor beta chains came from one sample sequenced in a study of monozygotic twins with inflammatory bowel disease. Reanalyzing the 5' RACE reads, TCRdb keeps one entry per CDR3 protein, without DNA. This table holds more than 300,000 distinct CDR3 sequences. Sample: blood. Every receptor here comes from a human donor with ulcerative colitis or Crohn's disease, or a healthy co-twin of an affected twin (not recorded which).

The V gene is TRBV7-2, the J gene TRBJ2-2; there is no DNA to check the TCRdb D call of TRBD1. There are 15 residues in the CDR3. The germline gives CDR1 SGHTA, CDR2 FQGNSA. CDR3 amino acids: CASGFRGTNTGELFF.

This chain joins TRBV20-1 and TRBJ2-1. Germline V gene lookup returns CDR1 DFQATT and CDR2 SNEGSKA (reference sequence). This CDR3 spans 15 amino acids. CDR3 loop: CSASFAGGSYNEQFF.

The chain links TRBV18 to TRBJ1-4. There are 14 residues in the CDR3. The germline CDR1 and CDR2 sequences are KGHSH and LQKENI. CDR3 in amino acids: CASSPGFQNEKLFF.

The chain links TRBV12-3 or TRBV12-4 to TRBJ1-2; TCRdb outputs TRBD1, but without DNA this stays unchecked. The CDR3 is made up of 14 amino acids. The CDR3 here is CASRGQGGDYGYTF.

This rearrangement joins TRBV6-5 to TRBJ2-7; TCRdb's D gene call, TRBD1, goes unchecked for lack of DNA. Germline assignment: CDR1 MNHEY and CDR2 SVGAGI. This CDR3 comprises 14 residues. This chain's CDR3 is CASSYEGRKFEQYF.

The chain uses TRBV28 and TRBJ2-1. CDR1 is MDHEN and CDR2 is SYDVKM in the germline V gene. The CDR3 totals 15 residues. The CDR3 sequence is CASTHQGISYNEQFF.

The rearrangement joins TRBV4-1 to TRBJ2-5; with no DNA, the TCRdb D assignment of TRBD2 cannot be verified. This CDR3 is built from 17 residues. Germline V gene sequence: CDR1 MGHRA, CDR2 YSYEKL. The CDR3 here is CASSQEVQRGGLETQYF.

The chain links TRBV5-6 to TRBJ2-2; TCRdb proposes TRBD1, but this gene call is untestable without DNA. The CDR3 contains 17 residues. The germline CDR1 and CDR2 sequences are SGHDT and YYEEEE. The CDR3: CASSSVGGGRTPGSCFF.

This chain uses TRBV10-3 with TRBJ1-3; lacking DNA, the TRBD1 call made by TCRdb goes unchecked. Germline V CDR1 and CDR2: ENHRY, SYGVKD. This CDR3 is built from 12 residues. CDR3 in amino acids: CAISGPRGQEYF.

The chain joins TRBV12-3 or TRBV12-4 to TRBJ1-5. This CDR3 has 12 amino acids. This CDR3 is CASRKEYQPQHF.

The CDR3: CSARDDRGLNTGELFF. The V call is TRBV20-1, the J call TRBJ2-2; without DNA, the TCRdb call of TRBD1 cannot be checked. The germline gives CDR1 DFQATT, CDR2 SNEGSKA (reference sequence). The CDR3 consists of 16 residues.

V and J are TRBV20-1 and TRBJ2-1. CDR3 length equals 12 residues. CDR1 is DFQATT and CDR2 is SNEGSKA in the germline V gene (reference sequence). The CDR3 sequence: CSAREDSNEQFF.

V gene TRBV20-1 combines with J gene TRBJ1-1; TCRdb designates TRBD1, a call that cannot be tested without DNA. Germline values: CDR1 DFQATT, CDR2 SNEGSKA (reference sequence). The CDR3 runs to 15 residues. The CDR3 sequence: CSAVGGGGEDAEAFF.

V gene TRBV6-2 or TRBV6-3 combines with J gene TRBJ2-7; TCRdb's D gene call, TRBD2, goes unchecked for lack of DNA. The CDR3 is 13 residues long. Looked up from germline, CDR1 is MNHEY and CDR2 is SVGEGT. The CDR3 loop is CASREGSTYEQYF.

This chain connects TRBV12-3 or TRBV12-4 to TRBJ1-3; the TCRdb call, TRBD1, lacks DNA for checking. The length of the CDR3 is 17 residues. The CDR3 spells CASRQGSTGRSGNTIYF.

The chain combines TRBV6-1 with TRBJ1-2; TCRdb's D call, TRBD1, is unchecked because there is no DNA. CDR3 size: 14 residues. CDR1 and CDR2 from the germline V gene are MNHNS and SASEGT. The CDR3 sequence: CASANEGQVSGYTF.

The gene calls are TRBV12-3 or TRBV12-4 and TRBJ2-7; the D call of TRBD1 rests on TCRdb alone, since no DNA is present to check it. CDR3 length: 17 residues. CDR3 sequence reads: CASSLGKRTHNPYEQYF.

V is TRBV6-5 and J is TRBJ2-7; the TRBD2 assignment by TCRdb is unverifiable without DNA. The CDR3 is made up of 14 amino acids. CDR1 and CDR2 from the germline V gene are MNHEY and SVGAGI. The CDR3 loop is CASSYGLASHEQYF.

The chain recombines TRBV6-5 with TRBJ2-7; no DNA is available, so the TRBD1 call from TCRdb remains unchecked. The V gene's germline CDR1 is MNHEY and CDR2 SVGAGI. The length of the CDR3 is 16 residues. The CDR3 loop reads CASSYNPGTLIYEQYF.

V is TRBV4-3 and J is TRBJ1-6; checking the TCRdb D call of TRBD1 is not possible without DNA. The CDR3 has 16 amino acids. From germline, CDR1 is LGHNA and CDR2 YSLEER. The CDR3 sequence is CASSQEIPGGNSPLHF.

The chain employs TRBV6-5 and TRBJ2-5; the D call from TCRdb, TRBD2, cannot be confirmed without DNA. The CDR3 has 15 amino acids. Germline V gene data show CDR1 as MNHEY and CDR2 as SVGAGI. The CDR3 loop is CASSSDTHGGETQYF.

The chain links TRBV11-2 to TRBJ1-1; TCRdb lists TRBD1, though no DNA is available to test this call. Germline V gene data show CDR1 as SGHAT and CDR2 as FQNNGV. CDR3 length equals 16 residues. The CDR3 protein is CASSSVGNNMKTEAFF. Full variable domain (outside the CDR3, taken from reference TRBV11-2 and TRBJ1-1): EAGVAQSPRYKIIEKRQSVAFWCNPISGHATLYWYQQILGQGPKLLIQFQNNGVVDDSQLPKDRFSAERLKGVDSTLKIQPAKLEDSAVYLCASSSVGNNMKTEAFFGQGTRLTVV.

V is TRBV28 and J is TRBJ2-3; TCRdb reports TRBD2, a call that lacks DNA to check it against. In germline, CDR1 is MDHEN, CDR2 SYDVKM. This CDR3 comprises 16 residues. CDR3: CASSLSASGGTDTQYF. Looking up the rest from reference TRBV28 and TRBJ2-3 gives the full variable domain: DVKVTQSSRYLVKRTGEKVFLECVQDMDHENMFWYRQDPGLGLRLIYFSYDVKMKEKGDIPEGYSVSREKKERFSLILESASTNQTSMYLCASSLSASGGTDTQYFGPGTRLTVL.